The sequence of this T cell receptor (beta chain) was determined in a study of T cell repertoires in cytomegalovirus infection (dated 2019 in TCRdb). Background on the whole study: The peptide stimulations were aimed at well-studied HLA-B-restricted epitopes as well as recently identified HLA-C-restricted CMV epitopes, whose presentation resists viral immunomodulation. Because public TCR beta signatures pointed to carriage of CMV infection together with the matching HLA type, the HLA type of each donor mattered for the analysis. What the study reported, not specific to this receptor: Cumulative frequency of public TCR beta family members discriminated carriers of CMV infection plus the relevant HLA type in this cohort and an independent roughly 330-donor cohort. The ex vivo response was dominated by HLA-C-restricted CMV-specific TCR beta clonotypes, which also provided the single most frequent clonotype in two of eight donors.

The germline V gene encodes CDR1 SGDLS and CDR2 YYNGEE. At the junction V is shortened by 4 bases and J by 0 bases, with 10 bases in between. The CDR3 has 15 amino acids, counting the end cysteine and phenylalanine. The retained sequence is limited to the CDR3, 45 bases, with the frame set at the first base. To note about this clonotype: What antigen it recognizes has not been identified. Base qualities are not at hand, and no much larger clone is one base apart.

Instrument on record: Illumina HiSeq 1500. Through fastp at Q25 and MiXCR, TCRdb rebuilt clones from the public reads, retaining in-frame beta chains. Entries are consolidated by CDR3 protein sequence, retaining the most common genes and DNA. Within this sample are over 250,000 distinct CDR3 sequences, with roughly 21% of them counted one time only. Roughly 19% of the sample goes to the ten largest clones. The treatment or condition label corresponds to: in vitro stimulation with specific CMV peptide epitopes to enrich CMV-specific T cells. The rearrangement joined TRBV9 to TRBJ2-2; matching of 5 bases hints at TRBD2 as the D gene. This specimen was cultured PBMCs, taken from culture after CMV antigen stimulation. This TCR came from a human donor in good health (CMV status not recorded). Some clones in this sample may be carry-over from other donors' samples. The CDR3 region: CASSPGIANTGELFF. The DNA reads TGTGCCAGCAGCCCCGGGATCGCGAACACCGGGGAGCTGTTTTTT.